One and the same sample provided the 19 T cell receptor beta chains below, sequenced in a study of cytomegalovirus exposure and HLA in healthy donors (dated by TCRdb to about 2017). Libraries were prepared through the immunoSEQ multiplex PCR assay. The clones in this table, taken by TCRdb from immuneACCESS, are in-frame only. Not every clone is retained; where verified, under half of the shortfall comes from an unresolved V gene, and the cause of the rest is unknown. The sample table lists roughly 270,000 clones, 85% to 90% of them with a count of one. Of the sample, 0.92% falls within the top ten clones. Sequenced input: PBMCs. The receptors stem from a woman under 30 in good health and CMV-seronegative.

The chain recombines TRBV2 with TRBJ1-5, with 10 bases fitting TRBD1. The CDR3 totals 13 residues. Germline V gene data show CDR1 as SNHLY and CDR2 as FYNNEI. With 8 bases clipped from V and 6 bases from J, the junction kept 4 bases outside the gene matches. CDR3 loop: CASAGQGGQPQHF. In nucleotides, the CDR3 is TGTGCCAGCGCCGGACAGGGGGGTCAGCCCCAGCATTTT.

This chain links TRBV7-2 with TRBJ1-2; TRBD1 might be the D (6 bases). Trimming took off 2 bases at V and 4 bases at J, with 14 bases between the two ends. The germline gives CDR1 SGHTA, CDR2 FQGNSA. This CDR3 region has 15 residues. The CDR3 loop reads CASSLWQGTTYGYTF. In DNA, the CDR3 is TGTGCCAGCAGCTTATGGCAGGGGACCACCTATGGCTACACCTTC.

The gene calls are TRBV11-2 and TRBJ1-3; TRBD1 is a possible D gene (6 bases). Per the germline V gene, CDR1 is SGHAT and CDR2 is FQNNGV. CDR3 length: 15 residues. V gave up 4 bases and J gave up 8 bases, with 18 bases separating them. In DNA, the CDR3 is TGTGCCAGCAGCTCCCCAGGGGATAGTAGATACACCATATATTTT. Protein sequence: CASSSPGDSRYTIYF. The full variable domain, rest sourced from reference TRBV11-2 and TRBJ1-3, is EAGVAQSPRYKIIEKRQSVAFWCNPISGHATLYWYQQILGQGPKLLIQFQNNGVVDDSQLPKDRFSAERLKGVDSTLKIQPAKLEDSAVYLCASSSPGDSRYTIYFGEGSWLTVV.

Comments on this clone: Sequence at one end of the junction differs from germline and may be a read error. The chain has TRBV9 and TRBJ2-2; TRBD2 matches 11 bases. This CDR3 comprises 15 residues. Germline assignment: CDR1 SGDLS and CDR2 YYNGEE. The CDR3 sequence is CASTVAGGGTGELFF. Here the CDR3 DNA reads TGTGCCAGCACCGTAGCGGGAGGGGGCACCGGGGAGCTGTTTTTT.

This clone has more than one count but fewer than ten. This rearrangement joins TRBV7-6 to TRBJ1-5; the match to TRBD1 covers 9 bases. CDR1 and CDR2 (germline): SGHVS, FNYEAQ. Trimming cost V 5 bases and J 3 bases; bases outside gene matches: 5. This CDR3 is 15 amino acids long. CDR3 coding DNA: TGTGCCAGCAGCGAGGGACAGGGTTTCAATCAGCCCCAGCATTTT. Amino acids: CASSEGQGFNQPQHF.

This clone was detected only a few times. The V and J genes are TRBV7-8 and TRBJ1-1; D uncertain. The length of the CDR3 is 13 residues. Germline V gives CDR1 SGHVS, CDR2 FQNEAQ. V lost 5 bases, J lost 3 bases, and 10 bases lay in between. CDR3 DNA sequence: TGTGCCAGCAGCCCGGGGTTGGACACTGAAGCTTTCTTT. Amino acid sequence: CASSPGLDTEAFF.

This rearrangement joins TRBV6-5 to TRBJ2-5; no definite D call. Germline CDR1 and CDR2: MNHEY and SVGAGI. Deletions cut 6 bases from V and 1 base from J, with 12 bases between. The CDR3 is 14 residues long. This chain's CDR3 is CASSPTRFQETQYF. The CDR3 DNA is TGTGCCAGCAGCCCGACACGTTTCCAAGAGACCCAGTACTTC.

The genes are TRBV5-1 and TRBJ2-7; 13 nucleotides match TRBD2. CDR1 is SGHRS and CDR2 is YFSETQ in the germline V gene. J lost 7 bases, V lost 4 bases, and 5 bases had no gene match. This CDR3 has 14 amino acids. For the CDR3, the DNA is TGCGCCAGCAGCAGGACTAGCGGGGGCCGAGAGCAGTACTTC. Its protein product is CASSRTSGGREQYF. The variable domain in full, completed from reference TRBV5-1 and TRBJ2-7, reads KAGVTQTPRYLIKTRGQQVTLSCSPISGHRSVSWYQQTPGQGLQFLFEYFSETQRNKGNFPGRFSGRQFSNSRSEMNVSTLELGDSALYLCASSRTSGGREQYFGPGTRLTVT.

This chain joins TRBV25-1 and TRBJ2-7; TRBD1 aligns across 9 bases. CDR3 length equals 14 residues. In germline, CDR1 is MGHDK, CDR2 SYGVNS. With V trimmed by 4 bases and J by 2 bases, 3 bases remained unmatched. The CDR3 DNA reads TGTGCCAGCAGTGCGGACAGGGGCGCCTACGAGCAGTACTTC. Its protein is CASSADRGAYEQYF.

This rearrangement joins TRBV5-1 to TRBJ2-3, with 10 bases matching TRBD2. The CDR3 contains 14 residues. Germline lookup yields CDR1 SGHRS and CDR2 YFSETQ. The J segment lost 5 bases and the V segment lost 5 bases, leaving 5 bases of the junction unmatched. CDR3 in amino acids: CASRPSGGGDTQYF. DNA of the CDR3: TGCGCCAGCAGACCCAGCGGGGGGGGAGATACGCAGTATTTT.

The chain combines TRBV18 with TRBJ1-5; a possible D gene is TRBD1 (6 bases). The CDR3 has 15 residues. CDR1 and CDR2 from the germline V gene are KGHSH and LQKENI. V was trimmed by 3 bases and J by 0 bases, leaving 9 bases between them. CDR3 bases: TGTGCCAGCTCACCCGACAGGTATAGCAATCAGCCCCAGCATTTT. Translated: CASSPDRYSNQPQHF.

This chain connects TRBV7-8 to TRBJ2-5; 14 bases fit TRBD2. The junction had 9 bases not matched to a gene; V was cut back by 5 bases and J by 7 bases. Germline-derived CDR1 and CDR2 are SGHVS and FQNEAQ. The CDR3 spans 16 residues. CDR3: CASSGEPGLAGGTQYF. The CDR3 coding sequence is TGTGCCAGCAGCGGCGAGCCCGGACTAGCGGGGGGGACCCAGTACTTC.

This chain connects TRBV4-1 to TRBJ2-1, with D possibly TRBD2 on 6 matching bases. CDR3 size: 16 residues. The germline V gene has CDR1 MGHRA and CDR2 YSYEKL. V was shortened by 3 bases and J by 9 bases, with 21 bases between the two germline ends. This CDR3 reads CASSQDDGTGISEQFF. The CDR3 nucleotides are TGCGCCAGCAGCCAGGACGATGGGACTGGGATAAGTGAGCAGTTCTTC.

The V and J genes are TRBV9 and TRBJ2-7; 7 bases match TRBD2. Germline V gives CDR1 SGDLS, CDR2 YYNGEE. The CDR3 has 16 residues. V was pared by 4 bases and J by 6 bases, with 16 bases of the junction left unmatched. The CDR3 is CASSSVAGFFPREQYF. In nucleotides, the CDR3 is TGTGCCAGCAGCTCCGTAGCGGGTTTCTTTCCGCGCGAGCAGTACTTC.

This rearrangement joins TRBV7-6 to TRBJ1-6; D is unresolved. CDR1 and CDR2 (germline): SGHVS, FNYEAQ. CDR3 length equals 16 residues. Trimming shortened V by 0 bases and J by 9 bases, and 15 bases separated the two germline ends. The DNA for the CDR3 is TGTGCCAGCAGCTTAGCCCGAGGTGGTCGTAGTTCACCCCTCCACTTT. Protein product: CASSLARGGRSSPLHF.

In its sample, this clone was seen many times. The chain joins TRBV7-3 to TRBJ2-1; 9 nucleotides agree with TRBD2. The J segment lost 7 bases and the V segment lost 4 bases, leaving 8 bases of the junction unmatched. The CDR3 has 15 residues. Germline values: CDR1 SGHTA, CDR2 FQGTGA. The CDR3 loop is CASSYNGLARNEQFF. For the CDR3, the DNA is TGTGCCAGCAGCTACAATGGACTAGCGAGGAATGAGCAGTTCTTC. The full variable domain, rest sourced from reference TRBV7-3 and TRBJ2-1, is GAGVSQTPSNKVTEKGKYVELRCDPISGHTALYWYRQSLGQGPEFLIYFQGTGAADDSGLPNDRFFAVRPEGSVSTLKIQRTERGDSAVYLCASSYNGLARNEQFFGPGTRLTVL.

The chain joins TRBV6-1 to TRBJ2-3; 8 nucleotides match TRBD2. The germline V gene encodes CDR1 MNHNS and CDR2 SASEGT. Losses at the gene ends were 6 bases for V and 0 bases for J; bases not matched to a gene: 5. CDR3 length equals 15 residues. CDR3 region: CASRRGGTSTDTQYF. For the CDR3, the DNA is TGTGCCAGCAGACGGGGGGGGACTAGCACAGATACGCAGTATTTT.

The chain employs TRBV9 and TRBJ2-1, with 7 nucleotides matching TRBD2. This CDR3 comprises 17 residues. Looked up from germline, CDR1 is SGDLS and CDR2 is YYNGEE. V was clipped by 0 bases and J by 4 bases; unmatched bases: 10. The CDR3 loop reads CASSVVEGGARYNEQFF. The DNA for the CDR3 is TGTGCCAGCAGCGTAGTAGAGGGAGGGGCTCGGTACAATGAGCAGTTCTTC.

The chain uses TRBV7-8 and TRBJ2-3; 9 bases align to TRBD2. CDR1 and CDR2 from the germline V gene are SGHVS and FQNEAQ. This CDR3 contains 16 residues. J was trimmed by 6 bases and V by 2 bases; bases with no gene match: 9. The CDR3 DNA reads as TGTGCCAGCAGCTTACGCCCTAGCGGGATGGAGGATACGCAGTATTTT. Encoded protein: CASSLRPSGMEDTQYF.